This T cell receptor beta chain was obtained from a study of tumor-infiltrating lymphocytes in localized non-small cell lung cancer. Sequenced by immunoSEQ multiplex PCR; TCRdb stores in-frame clones only, minus some. The sample carries about 23,000 clones, 73% recorded once. Germline loops: CDR1 SGHNT, CDR2 YYREEE (reference sequence). Trimming took 7 bases from V and 8 from J; bases not matched to a gene: 12. This CDR3 comprises 15 residues. Whole-study results and caveats: Available tissue quantity limited TCR sequencing to a patient subset. Immunotypes IM1 and IM2 had similar TCR-derived T-cell fractions. Tumor T-cell fraction from TCR sequencing was not associated with recurrence-free survival (p = 0.61).

Notes on this clone: Its antigen is currently unknown.

This clonotype was obtained from a human donor with non-small cell lung cancer. The specimen sequenced was lung tumor tissue. The genes are TRBV5-4 and TRBJ2-1; 10 nucleotides align to TRBD2. Here the CDR3 DNA reads TGTGCCAGCGCCCCCGGAGCGGGGGGGCCCTATGAGCAGTTCTTC. It yields the protein CASAPGAGGPYEQFF.